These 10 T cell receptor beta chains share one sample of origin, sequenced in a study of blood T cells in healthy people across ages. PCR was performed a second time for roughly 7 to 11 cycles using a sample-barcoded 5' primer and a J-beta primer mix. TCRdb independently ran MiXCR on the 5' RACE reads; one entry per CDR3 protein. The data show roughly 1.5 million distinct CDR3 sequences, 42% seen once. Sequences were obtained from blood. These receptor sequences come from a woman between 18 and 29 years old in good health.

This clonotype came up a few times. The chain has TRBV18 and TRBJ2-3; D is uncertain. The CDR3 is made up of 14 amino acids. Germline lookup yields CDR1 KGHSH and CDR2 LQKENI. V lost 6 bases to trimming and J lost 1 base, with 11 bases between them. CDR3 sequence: CASSLTLGTDTQYF. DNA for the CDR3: TGTGCCAGCTCCCTCACCTTAGGCACAGATACGCAGTATTTT.

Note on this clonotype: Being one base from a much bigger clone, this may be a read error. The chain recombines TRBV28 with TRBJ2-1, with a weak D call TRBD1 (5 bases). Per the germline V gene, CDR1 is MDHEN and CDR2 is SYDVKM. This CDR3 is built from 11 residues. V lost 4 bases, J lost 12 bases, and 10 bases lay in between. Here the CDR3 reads CASSSRDGQFF. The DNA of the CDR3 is TGTGCCAGCAGTTCCAGGGATGGGCAGTTCTTC.

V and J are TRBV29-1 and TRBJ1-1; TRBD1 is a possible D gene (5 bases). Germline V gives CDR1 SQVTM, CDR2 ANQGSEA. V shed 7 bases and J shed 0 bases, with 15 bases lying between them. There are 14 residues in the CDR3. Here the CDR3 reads CSGRGGAMNTEAFF. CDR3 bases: TGCAGCGGTAGGGGCGGAGCAATGAACACTGAAGCTTTCTTT. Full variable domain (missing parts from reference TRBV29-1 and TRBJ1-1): SAVISQKPSRDICQRGTSLTIQCQVDSQVTMMFWYRQQPGQSLTLIATANQGSEATYESGFVIDKFPISRPNLTFSTLTVSNMSPEDSSIYLCSGRGGAMNTEAFFGQGTRLTVV.

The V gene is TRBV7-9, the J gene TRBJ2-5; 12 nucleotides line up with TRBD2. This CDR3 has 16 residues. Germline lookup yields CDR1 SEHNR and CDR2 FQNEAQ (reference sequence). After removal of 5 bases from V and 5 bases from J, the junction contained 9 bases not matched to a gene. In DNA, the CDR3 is TGTGCCAGCAGCCCTCGGACTAGCGGGGCTTCGGAGACCCAGTACTTC. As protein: CASSPRTSGASETQYF. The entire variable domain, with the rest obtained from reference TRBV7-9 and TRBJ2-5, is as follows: DTGVSQNPRHKITKRGQNVTFRCDPISEHNRLYWYRQTLGQGPEFLTYFQNEAQLEKSRLLSDRFSAERPKGSFSTLEIQRTEQGDSAMYLCASSPRTSGASETQYFGPGTRLLVL.

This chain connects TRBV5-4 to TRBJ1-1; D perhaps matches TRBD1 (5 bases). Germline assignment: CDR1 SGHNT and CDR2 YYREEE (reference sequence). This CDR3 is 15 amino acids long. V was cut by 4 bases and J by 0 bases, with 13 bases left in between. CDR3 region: CASSPRGTLNTEAFF. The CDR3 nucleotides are TGTGCCAGCAGCCCCCGGGGGACCTTGAACACTGAAGCTTTCTTT.

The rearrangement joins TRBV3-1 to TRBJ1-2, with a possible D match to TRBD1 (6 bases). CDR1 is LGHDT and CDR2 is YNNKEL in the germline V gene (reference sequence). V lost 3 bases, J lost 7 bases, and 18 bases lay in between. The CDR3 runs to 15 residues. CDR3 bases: TGTGCCAGCAGCCATTGGACAGCGGGACGTGGTGGCTACACCTTC. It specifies CASSHWTAGRGGYTF.

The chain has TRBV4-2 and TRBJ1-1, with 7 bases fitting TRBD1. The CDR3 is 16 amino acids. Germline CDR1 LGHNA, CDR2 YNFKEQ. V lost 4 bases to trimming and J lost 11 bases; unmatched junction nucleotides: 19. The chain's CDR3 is CASSRSRGTESIGAFF. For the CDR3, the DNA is TGTGCCAGCAGCCGATCCAGAGGGACAGAGTCTATCGGGGCTTTCTTT.

This CDR3 reads CASSQEMAGGTEAFF. The CDR3, as DNA: TGTGCCAGCAGCCAAGAGATGGCAGGGGGTACTGAAGCTTTCTTT. The chain has TRBV4-2 and TRBJ1-1; 7 bases align to TRBD1. This CDR3 has 15 residues. Unmatched junction bases numbered 6, after V lost 0 bases and J lost 5 bases. Germline values: CDR1 LGHNA, CDR2 YNFKEQ.

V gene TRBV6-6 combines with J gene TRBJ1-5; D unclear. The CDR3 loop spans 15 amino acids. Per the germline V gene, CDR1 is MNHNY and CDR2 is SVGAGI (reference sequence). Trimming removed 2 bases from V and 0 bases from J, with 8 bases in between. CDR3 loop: CASSYGPGSNQPQHF. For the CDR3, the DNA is TGTGCCAGCAGTTACGGGCCAGGTAGCAATCAGCCCCAGCATTTT.

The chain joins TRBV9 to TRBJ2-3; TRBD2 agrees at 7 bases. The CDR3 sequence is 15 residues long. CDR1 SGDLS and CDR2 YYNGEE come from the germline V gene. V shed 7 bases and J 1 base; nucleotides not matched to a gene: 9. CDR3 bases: TGTGCCAGCGGGGGGGGTAGCGACCGCACAGATACGCAGTATTTT. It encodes CASGGGSDRTDTQYF.